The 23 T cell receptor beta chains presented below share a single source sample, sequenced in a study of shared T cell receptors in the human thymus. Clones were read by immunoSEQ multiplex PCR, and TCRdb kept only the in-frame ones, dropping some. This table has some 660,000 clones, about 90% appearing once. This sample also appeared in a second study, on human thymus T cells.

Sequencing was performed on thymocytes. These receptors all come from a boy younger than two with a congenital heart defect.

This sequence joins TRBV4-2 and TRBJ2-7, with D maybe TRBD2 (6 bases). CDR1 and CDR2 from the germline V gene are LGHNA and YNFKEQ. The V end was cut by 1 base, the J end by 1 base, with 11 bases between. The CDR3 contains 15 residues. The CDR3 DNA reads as TGTGCCAGCAGCCAAGGGGGAGGTGGTTCCTACGAGCAGTACTTC. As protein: CASSQGGGGSYEQYF.

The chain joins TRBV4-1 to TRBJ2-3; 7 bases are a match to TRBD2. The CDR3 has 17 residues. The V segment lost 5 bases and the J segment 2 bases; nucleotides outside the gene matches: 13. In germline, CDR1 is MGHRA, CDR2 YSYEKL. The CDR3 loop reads CASSCDRRGCFTDTQYF. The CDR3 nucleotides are TGCGCCAGCAGCTGTGATAGGCGGGGGTGCTTCACAGATACGCAGTATTTT.

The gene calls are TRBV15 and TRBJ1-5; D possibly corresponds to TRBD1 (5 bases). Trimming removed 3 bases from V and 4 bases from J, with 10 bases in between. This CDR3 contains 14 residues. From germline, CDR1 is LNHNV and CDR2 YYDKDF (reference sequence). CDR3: CATSRPGGNQPQHF. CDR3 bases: TGTGCCACCAGCAGGCCCGGGGGGAATCAGCCCCAGCATTTT. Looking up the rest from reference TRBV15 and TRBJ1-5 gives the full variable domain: DAMVIQNPRYQVTQFGKPVTLSCSQTLNHNVMYWYQQKSSQAPKLLFHYYDKDFNNEADTPDNFQSRRPNTSFCFLDIRSPGLGDTAMYLCATSRPGGNQPQHFGDGTRLSIL.

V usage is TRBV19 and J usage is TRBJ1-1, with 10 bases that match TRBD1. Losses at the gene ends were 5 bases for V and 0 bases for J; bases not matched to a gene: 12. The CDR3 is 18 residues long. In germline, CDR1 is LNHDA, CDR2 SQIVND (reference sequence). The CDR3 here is CASSVTPGQGTMNTEAFF. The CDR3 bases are TGTGCCAGTAGTGTAACCCCGGGACAGGGGACGATGAACACTGAAGCTTTCTTT.

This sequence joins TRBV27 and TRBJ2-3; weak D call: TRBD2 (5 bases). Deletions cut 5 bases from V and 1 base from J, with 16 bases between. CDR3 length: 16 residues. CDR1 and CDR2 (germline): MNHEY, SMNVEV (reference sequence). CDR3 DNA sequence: TGTGCCAGCAGTCATACCGGGGAGCAAGGCACAGATACGCAGTATTTT. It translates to CASSHTGEQGTDTQYF.

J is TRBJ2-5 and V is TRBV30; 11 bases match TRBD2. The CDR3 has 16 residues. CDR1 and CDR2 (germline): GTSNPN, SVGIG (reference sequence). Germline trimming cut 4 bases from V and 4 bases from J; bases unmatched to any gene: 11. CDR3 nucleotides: TGTGCCTGGAACTCGGGACTAGCGGCCAGTCGAGAGACCCAGTACTTC. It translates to CAWNSGLAASRETQYF. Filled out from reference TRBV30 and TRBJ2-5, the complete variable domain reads SQTIHQWPATLVQPVGSPLSLECTVEGTSNPNLYWYRQAAGRGLQLLFYSVGIGQISSEVPQNLSASRPQDRQFILSSKKLLLSDSGFYLCAWNSGLAASRETQYFGPGTRLLVL.

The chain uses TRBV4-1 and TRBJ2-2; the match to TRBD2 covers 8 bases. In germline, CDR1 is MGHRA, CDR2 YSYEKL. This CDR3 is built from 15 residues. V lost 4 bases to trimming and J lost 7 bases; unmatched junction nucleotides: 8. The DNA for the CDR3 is TGCGCCAGCAGCCCCACTTCGGGGGGGAGCGGGGAGCTGTTTTTT. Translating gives CASSPTSGGSGELFF.

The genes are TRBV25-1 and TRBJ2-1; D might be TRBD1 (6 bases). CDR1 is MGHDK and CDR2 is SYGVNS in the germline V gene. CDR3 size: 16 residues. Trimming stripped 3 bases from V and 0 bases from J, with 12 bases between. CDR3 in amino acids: CASSEFRGGSYNEQFF. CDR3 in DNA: TGTGCCAGCAGTGAGTTCAGGGGCGGCTCCTACAATGAGCAGTTCTTC.

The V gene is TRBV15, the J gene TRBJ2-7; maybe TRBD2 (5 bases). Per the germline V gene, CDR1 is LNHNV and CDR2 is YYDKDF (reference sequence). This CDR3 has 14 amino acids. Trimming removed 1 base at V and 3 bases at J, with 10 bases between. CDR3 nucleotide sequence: TGTGCCACCAGCAGAGGCTCGGGGTTCTACGAGCAGTACTTC. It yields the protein CATSRGSGFYEQYF.

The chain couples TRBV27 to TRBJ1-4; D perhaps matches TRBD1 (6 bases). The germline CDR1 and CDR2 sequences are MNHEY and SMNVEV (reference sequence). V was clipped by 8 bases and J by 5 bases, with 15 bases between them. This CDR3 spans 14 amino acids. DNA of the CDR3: TGTGCCAGCGCTTTGCGGACAGAGAATGAAAAACTGTTTTTT. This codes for CASALRTENEKLFF. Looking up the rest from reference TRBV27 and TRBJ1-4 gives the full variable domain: EAQVTQNPRYLITVTGKKLTVTCSQNMNHEYMSWYRQDPGLGLRQIYYSMNVEVTDKGDVPEGYKVSRKEKRNFPLILESPSPNQTSLYFCASALRTENEKLFFGSGTQLSVL.

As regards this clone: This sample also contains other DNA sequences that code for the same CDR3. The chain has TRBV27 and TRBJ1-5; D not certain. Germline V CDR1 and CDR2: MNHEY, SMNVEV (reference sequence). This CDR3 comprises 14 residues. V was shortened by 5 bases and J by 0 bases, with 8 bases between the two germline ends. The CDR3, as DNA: TGTGCCAGCAGTCCCAGATATAGCAATCAGCCCCAGCATTTT. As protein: CASSPRYSNQPQHF.

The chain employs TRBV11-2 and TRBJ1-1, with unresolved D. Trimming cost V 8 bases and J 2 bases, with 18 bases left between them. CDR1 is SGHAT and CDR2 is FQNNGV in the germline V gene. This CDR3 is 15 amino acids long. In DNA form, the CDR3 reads TGTGCCAGCGCCCCCTCTGGGCAGTTAAACACTGAAGCTTTCTTT. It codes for CASAPSGQLNTEAFF.

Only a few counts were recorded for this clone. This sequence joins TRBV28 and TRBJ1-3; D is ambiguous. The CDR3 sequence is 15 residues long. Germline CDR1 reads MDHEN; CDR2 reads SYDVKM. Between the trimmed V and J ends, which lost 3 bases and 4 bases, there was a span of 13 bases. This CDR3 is CASSLTPGMGNTIYF. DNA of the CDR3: TGTGCCAGCAGTTTGACGCCCGGGATGGGAAACACCATATATTTT. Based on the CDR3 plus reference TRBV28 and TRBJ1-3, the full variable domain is DVKVTQSSRYLVKRTGEKVFLECVQDMDHENMFWYRQDPGLGLRLIYFSYDVKMKEKGDIPEGYSVSREKKERFSLILESASTNQTSMYLCASSLTPGMGNTIYFGEGSWLTVV.

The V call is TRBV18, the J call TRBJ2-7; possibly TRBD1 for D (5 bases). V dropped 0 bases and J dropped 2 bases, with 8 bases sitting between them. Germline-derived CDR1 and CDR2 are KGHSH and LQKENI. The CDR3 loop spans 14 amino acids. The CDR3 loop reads CASSPPGEAYEQYF. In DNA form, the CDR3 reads TGTGCCAGCTCACCACCAGGGGAAGCCTACGAGCAGTACTTC.

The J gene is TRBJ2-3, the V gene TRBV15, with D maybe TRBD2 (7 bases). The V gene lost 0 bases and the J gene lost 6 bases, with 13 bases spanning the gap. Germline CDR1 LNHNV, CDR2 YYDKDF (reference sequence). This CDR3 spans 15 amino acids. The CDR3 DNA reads TGTGCCACCAGCAGAGATCGGGGGGCCGCGGATACGCAGTATTTT. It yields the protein CATSRDRGAADTQYF.

For the CDR3, the DNA is TGCGCCAGCAGTAACGGGGAGACCCAGTACTTC. It codes for CASSNGETQYF. The chain combines TRBV5-1 with TRBJ2-5; D ambiguous. The CDR3 runs to 11 residues. Germline V lookup: CDR1 SGHRS, CDR2 YFSETQ. The V end lost 5 bases, the J end lost 5 bases, and 7 bases lay between the germline ends.

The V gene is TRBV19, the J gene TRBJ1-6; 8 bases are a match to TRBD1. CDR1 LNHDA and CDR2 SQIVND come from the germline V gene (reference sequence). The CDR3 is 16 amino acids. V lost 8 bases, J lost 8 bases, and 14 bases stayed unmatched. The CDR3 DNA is TGTGCCAGTCACCATCGGGCCCAGGGGGCCCATTCACCCCTCCACTTT. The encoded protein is CASHHRAQGAHSPLHF. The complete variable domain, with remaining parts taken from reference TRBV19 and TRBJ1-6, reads DGGITQSPKYLFRKEGQNVTLSCEQNLNHDAMYWYRQDPGQGLRLIYYSQIVNDFQKGDIAEGYSVSREKKESFPLTVTSAQKNPTAFYLCASHHRAQGAHSPLHFGNGTRLTVT.

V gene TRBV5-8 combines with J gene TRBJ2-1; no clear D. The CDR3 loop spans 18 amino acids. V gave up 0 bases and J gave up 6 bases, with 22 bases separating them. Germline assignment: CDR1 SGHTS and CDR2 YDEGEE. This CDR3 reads CASSLVIGPREHFNEQFF. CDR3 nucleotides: TGTGCCAGCAGCTTGGTTATTGGGCCGCGTGAGCATTTCAATGAGCAGTTCTTC. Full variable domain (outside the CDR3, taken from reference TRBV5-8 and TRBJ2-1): EAGVTQSPTHLIKTRGQQATLRCSPISGHTSVYWYQQALGLGLQFLLWYDEGEERNRGNFPPRFSGRQFPNYSSELNVNALELEDSALYLCASSLVIGPREHFNEQFFGPGTRLTVL.

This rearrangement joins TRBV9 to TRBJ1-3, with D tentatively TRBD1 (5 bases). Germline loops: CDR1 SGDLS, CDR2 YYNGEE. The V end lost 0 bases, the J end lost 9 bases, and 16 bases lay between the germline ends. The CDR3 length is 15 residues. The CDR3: CASSVGGHAAGTIYF. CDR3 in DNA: TGTGCCAGCAGCGTAGGCGGACACGCCGCAGGCACCATATATTTT.

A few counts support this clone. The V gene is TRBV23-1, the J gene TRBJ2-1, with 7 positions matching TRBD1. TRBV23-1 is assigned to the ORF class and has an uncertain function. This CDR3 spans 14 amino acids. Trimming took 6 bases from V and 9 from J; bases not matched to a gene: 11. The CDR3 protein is CASRLRRQGGEQFF. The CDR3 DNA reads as TGCGCCAGCAGACTACGACGACAGGGCGGTGAGCAGTTCTTC.

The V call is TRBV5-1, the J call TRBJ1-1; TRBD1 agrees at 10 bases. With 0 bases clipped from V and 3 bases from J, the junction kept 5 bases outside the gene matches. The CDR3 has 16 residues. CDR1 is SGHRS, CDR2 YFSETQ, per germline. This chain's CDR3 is CASSLVGTGEYTEAFF. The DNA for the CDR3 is TGCGCCAGCAGCTTGGTCGGGACAGGGGAATACACTGAAGCTTTCTTT.

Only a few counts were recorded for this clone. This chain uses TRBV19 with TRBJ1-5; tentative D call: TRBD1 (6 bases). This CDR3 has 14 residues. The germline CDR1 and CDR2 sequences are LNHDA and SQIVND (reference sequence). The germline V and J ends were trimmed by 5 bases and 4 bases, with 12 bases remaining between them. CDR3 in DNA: TGTGCCAGTAGTCTACAGGGAATGAATCAGCCCCAGCATTTT. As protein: CASSLQGMNQPQHF.

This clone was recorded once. The CDR3 sequence is CASSPDRIRLAGNNEQFF. CDR3 nucleotides: TGTGCCAGCAGCCCGGACCGTATCCGACTAGCGGGGAACAATGAGCAGTTCTTC. The V call is TRBV5-6, the J call TRBJ2-1, with TRBD2 matching over 11 bases. This CDR3 has 18 residues. V lost 4 bases, J lost 5 bases, and 14 bases stayed unmatched. Per germline, CDR1 SGHDT and CDR2 YYEEEE. Supplemented by reference TRBV5-6 and TRBJ2-1, the full variable domain reads DAGVTQSPTHLIKTRGQQVTLRCSPKSGHDTVSWYQQALGQGPQFIFQYYEEEERQRGNFPDRFSGHQFPNYSSELNVNALLLGDSALYLCASSPDRIRLAGNNEQFFGPGTRLTVL.